Shown below are 7 T cell receptor beta chains from a single sample sequenced in a study of shared clonotypes between healthy human individuals. Clones were sequenced by immunoSEQ multiplex PCR, and TCRdb holds only the in-frame ones, with some missing. The sample records roughly 2.6 million clones, more than 90% being singletons. The sequenced material came from naive CD4+ T cells sorted from blood. The subset denotes: CD45RA+ positively selected. The source of these receptors is a man aged 18 to 29 in good health.

The chain links TRBV10-3 to TRBJ2-1; TRBD2 matches 9 bases. The CDR3 has 18 amino acids. Trimming at V came to 0 bases and at J to 9 bases, leaving 15 bases not matched to a gene. Per germline, CDR1 ENHRY and CDR2 SYGVKD. The CDR3 region has the DNA TGTGCCATCAGTGAGTCGACCCGTGCCGCGGGGGGGAATGTTGAGCAGTTCTTC. This encodes CAISESTRAAGGNVEQFF.

The CDR3 DNA is TGCGCCAGCAGTCCGCAAGACCCCTCCTACGAGCAGTACTTC. This translates into CASSPQDPSYEQYF. This chain connects TRBV5-1 to TRBJ2-7; no clear D. This CDR3 comprises 14 residues. CDR1 and CDR2 (germline): SGHRS, YFSETQ. The V end was cut by 5 bases, the J end by 0 bases, with 12 bases between.

On this clone itself: One junction end does not reproduce the germline sequence, and a read error may be involved. The rearrangement links TRBV2 to TRBJ2-1; a possible D gene is TRBD2 (5 bases). This CDR3 spans 13 amino acids. In germline, CDR1 is SNHLY, CDR2 FYNNEI. The CDR3 DNA sequence: TGTGCCAGCATCTCTATGGGTACCCCCCGGGGAGTCTTC. Translation: CASISMGTPRGVF.

The chain employs TRBV9 and TRBJ2-5; 12 nucleotides align to TRBD1. With V trimmed by 4 bases and J by 5 bases, 6 bases remained unmatched. The CDR3 consists of 15 residues. In germline, CDR1 is SGDLS, CDR2 YYNGEE. The CDR3 DNA reads as TGTGCCAGCAGCCCCCGGGACAGGGGGCGGGAGACCCAGTACTTC. This gives the protein CASSPRDRGRETQYF. Together with reference TRBV9 and TRBJ2-5, the CDR3 gives the full variable domain: DSGVTQTPKHLITATGQRVTLRCSPRSGDLSVYWYQQSLDQGLQFLIQYYNGEERAKGNILERFSAQQFPDLHSELNLSSLELGDSALYFCASSPRDRGRETQYFGPGTRLLVL.

This chain links TRBV5-4 with TRBJ1-1, with 8 bases aligning to TRBD1. V shed 4 bases and J 1 base; nucleotides not matched to a gene: 3. The germline V gene encodes CDR1 SGHNT and CDR2 YYREEE (reference sequence). CDR3 length: 14 residues. The CDR3 nucleotides read TGTGCCAGCAGCCCGGACAGGGCGAACACTGAAGCTTTCTTT. It specifies CASSPDRANTEAFF.

The J gene is TRBJ2-1, the V gene TRBV11-3, with 7 bases lining up with TRBD2. After removal of 5 bases from V and 3 bases from J, the junction contained 4 bases not matched to a gene. The germline CDR1 and CDR2 sequences are SGHNT and YENEEA. The CDR3 totals 14 residues. The CDR3 is CASSRASGYNEQFF. The DNA for the CDR3 is TGTGCCAGCAGCCGGGCTAGCGGCTACAATGAGCAGTTCTTC.

The V and J genes are TRBV7-2 and TRBJ2-5, with 7 positions matching TRBD1. Germline trimming cut 5 bases from V and 4 bases from J; bases unmatched to any gene: 7. This CDR3 comprises 14 residues. Germline V CDR1 and CDR2: SGHTA, FQGNSA. The CDR3 DNA is TGTGCCAGCAGCCAAAGACAGGGCGGAGAGACCCAGTACTTC. Translating gives CASSQRQGGETQYF.